The next 5 T cell receptor beta chains were all read from a single sample in a study of cytomegalovirus exposure and HLA in healthy donors. The PCR used 60 Vbeta and 13 Jbeta primers. Profiling relied on immunoSEQ multiplex PCR, and the TCRdb table lists in-frame clones only, not all of them. There are about 270,000 clones in the sample; about 66% occur only once, and under 3% lies in the top ten. Sequencing input: PBMCs. The origin of the receptors is a female donor in good health and CMV-seronegative.

The chain links TRBV25-1 to TRBJ2-2; TRBD1 aligns across 11 bases. Germline values: CDR1 MGHDK, CDR2 SYGVNS. The V gene end was trimmed by 1 base and the J gene end by 3 bases; junction bases not matched to a gene: 7. The CDR3 consists of 18 residues. The CDR3 DNA is TGTGCCAGCAGTGAATCTCTCTGGGGACAGGGGGACACCGGGGAGCTGTTTTTT. As protein: CASSESLWGQGDTGELFF.

This clone was observed a single time. The CDR3 sequence is CASSEPATFEYSGDYEQYF. The CDR3 bases are TGTGCCAGCAGTGAACCCGCAACGTTTGAGTATTCGGGAGACTACGAGCAGTACTTC. The gene calls are TRBV6-1 and TRBJ2-7; D may be TRBD2 (6 bases). Trimming stripped 2 bases from V and 3 bases from J, with 26 bases between. From germline, CDR1 is MNHNS and CDR2 SASEGT. CDR3 length: 19 residues.

The chain uses TRBV5-1 and TRBJ2-3; tentatively, D is TRBD1 (7 bases). Germline CDR1 SGHRS, CDR2 YFSETQ. V was shortened by 3 bases and J by 2 bases, with 13 bases between the two germline ends. The CDR3 runs to 15 residues. The CDR3 sequence: CASSWGDSSTDTQYF. The DNA for the CDR3 is TGCGCCAGCAGCTGGGGGGACAGTTCCACAGATACGCAGTATTTT.

The chain has TRBV28 and TRBJ2-7; the match to TRBD2 covers 7 bases. Germline V gene lookup returns CDR1 MDHEN and CDR2 SYDVKM. The V gene end was trimmed by 5 bases and the J gene end by 2 bases; junction bases not matched to a gene: 6. This CDR3 is built from 14 residues. The CDR3: CASSRTGGPYEQYF. CDR3 in DNA: TGTGCCAGCAGTCGTACGGGGGGACCCTACGAGCAGTACTTC.

The chain is built from TRBV7-2 and TRBJ2-7, with D uncertain. Germline CDR1 reads SGHTA; CDR2 reads FQGNSA. This CDR3 spans 15 amino acids. V was cut by 0 bases and J by 0 bases, with 9 bases left in between. The CDR3, as DNA: TGTGCCAGCAGCTTAGCTCCGGGTAACTCCTACGAGCAGTACTTC. Its protein product is CASSLAPGNSYEQYF.